These 22 T cell receptor beta chains originate from one sample sequenced in a study of CD8+ T cells in alopecia areata. The treatment: oral pan-JAK inhibitor, 5-10 mg twice daily. The authors extracted RNA and reverse transcribed it into cDNA as the sequencing template. Only in-frame clones appear in the TCRdb table, and some are missing; sequencing was by immunoSEQ multiplex PCR. The data contain over 90,000 clones, just over 85% of them seen just once; the ten biggest clones take up roughly 10%. The starting material was CD8+ T cells sorted from blood, obtained at approximately week 34, from a patient treated with tofacitinib. The receptors originated from a human donor with alopecia areata.

The genes are TRBV7-9 and TRBJ2-7, with no clear D. CDR1 is SEHNR and CDR2 is FQNEAQ in the germline V gene (reference sequence). Trimming stripped 5 bases from V and 4 bases from J, with 6 bases between. The CDR3 loop spans 11 amino acids. DNA of the CDR3: TGTGCCAGCAGCGGCGAATACGAGCAGTACTTC. Translated, it gives CASSGEYEQYF. Filled out from reference TRBV7-9 and TRBJ2-7, the complete variable domain reads DTGVSQNPRHKITKRGQNVTFRCDPISEHNRLYWYRQTLGQGPEFLTYFQNEAQLEKSRLLSDRFSAERPKGSFSTLEIQRTEQGDSAMYLCASSGEYEQYFGPGTRLTVT.

The rearrangement links TRBV5-4 to TRBJ2-1; tentatively, D is TRBD2 (6 bases). Germline CDR1 is SGHNT and CDR2 is YYREEE (reference sequence). The CDR3 sequence is 14 residues long. V lost 6 bases to trimming and J lost 10 bases, with 20 bases between them. The CDR3 coding sequence is TGTGCCAGCACCTCGGGCGGGGAGGCAGTCGAGCAGTTCTTC. Its protein is CASTSGGEAVEQFF.

The chain links TRBV4-2 to TRBJ2-2; maybe TRBD1 (5 bases). The CDR3 runs to 15 residues. V was cut by 3 bases and J by 3 bases, with 11 bases left in between. From germline, CDR1 is LGHNA and CDR2 YNFKEQ. The CDR3 spells CASSQALGDTGELFF. CDR3 in DNA: TGTGCCAGCAGCCAGGCCTTAGGGGACACCGGGGAGCTGTTTTTT.

This clone appeared once. The chain uses TRBV7-8 and TRBJ2-3; TRBD2 agrees at 13 bases. The CDR3 is 17 residues long. J was trimmed by 2 bases and V by 4 bases; bases with no gene match: 6. Per the germline V gene, CDR1 is SGHVS and CDR2 is FQNEAQ. The CDR3 DNA reads as TGTGCCAGCAGCTCCCCGACTAGCGGGGGGCACACAGATACGCAGTATTTT. As protein: CASSSPTSGGHTDTQYF.

This clone was observed a few times. This chain joins TRBV23-1 and TRBJ2-2; D perhaps matches TRBD1 (6 bases). TRBV23-1 is noted as an ORF with a role that remains uncertain. V lost 0 bases and J 4 bases, leaving 15 bases between the germline ends. This CDR3 has 17 amino acids. The CDR3 DNA sequence: TGCGCCAGCAGTCAATCGTCAGGGGTCAGGGGCACCGGGGAGCTGTTTTTT. Protein product: CASSQSSGVRGTGELFF.

The gene calls are TRBV12-5 and TRBJ2-1; D possibly corresponds to TRBD2 (5 bases). Germline loops: CDR1 LGHNT, CDR2 FRNRAP. V lost 6 bases and J 4 bases, leaving 16 bases between the germline ends. This CDR3 region has 15 residues. This CDR3 reads CASGKERTTYNEQFF. The CDR3 bases are TGTGCTAGTGGAAAAGAGCGGACCACTTACAATGAGCAGTTCTTC.

The J gene is TRBJ1-5, the V gene TRBV27; D is undetermined. The CDR3 runs 12 residues. V dropped 5 bases and J dropped 9 bases, with 11 bases sitting between them. Germline V CDR1 and CDR2: MNHEY, SMNVEV (reference sequence). In DNA form, the CDR3 reads TGTGCCAGCAGTCAACCGGGTCGGCCCCAGCATTTT. Protein sequence: CASSQPGRPQHF.

This chain joins TRBV25-1 and TRBJ2-7; D tentatively reads TRBD1 or TRBD2 (5 bases each). This CDR3 comprises 14 residues. Germline values: CDR1 MGHDK, CDR2 SYGVNS. The germline V and J ends were trimmed by 2 bases and 4 bases, with 12 bases remaining between them. The CDR3 nucleotides read TGTGCCAGCAGTGAAGGGCAGGGACCTTACGAGCAGTACTTC. It is translated as CASSEGQGPYEQYF.

The chain links TRBV30 to TRBJ1-1; D call uncertain. V was clipped by 5 bases and J by 2 bases, with 12 bases between them. The CDR3 runs 13 residues. Germline V gene data show CDR1 as GTSNPN and CDR2 as SVGIG (reference sequence). CDR3 in DNA: TGTGCCTGGTGTATGGCGGCTAACACTGAAGCTTTCTTT. Its protein is CAWCMAANTEAFF. The full variable domain, rest sourced from reference TRBV30 and TRBJ1-1, is SQTIHQWPATLVQPVGSPLSLECTVEGTSNPNLYWYRQAAGRGLQLLFYSVGIGQISSEVPQNLSASRPQDRQFILSSKKLLLSDSGFYLCAWCMAANTEAFFGQGTRLTVV.

The gene calls are TRBV6-1 and TRBJ2-1; either TRBD1 or TRBD2 may supply D (5 bases each). Germline CDR1 and CDR2: MNHNS and SASEGT. The CDR3 totals 18 residues. V was pared by 0 bases and J by 2 bases, with 17 bases between. In DNA form, the CDR3 reads TGTGCCAGCAGTGAAGCGGGCCAGGGATTCGGGGCCTACAATGAGCAGTTCTTC. Its protein product is CASSEAGQGFGAYNEQFF.

The rearrangement links TRBV7-9 to TRBJ2-1; 7 bases are shared with TRBD2. The ends lost 8 bases at V and 3 bases at J; junction bases unmatched: 13. This CDR3 has 16 residues. Looked up from germline, CDR1 is SEHNR and CDR2 is FQNEAQ (reference sequence). The CDR3 loop reads CASLPATSEYYNEQFF. The CDR3 DNA follows: TGTGCCAGCCTACCTGCTACTAGCGAATACTACAATGAGCAGTTCTTC.

The chain employs TRBV19 and TRBJ1-1, with 7 bases aligning to TRBD1. The CDR3 is 14 amino acids. Germline V CDR1 and CDR2: LNHDA, SQIVND (reference sequence). Trimming at V came to 7 bases and at J to 8 bases, leaving 13 bases not matched to a gene. CDR3 in DNA: TGTGCCAGTACCCAGACAGGGTGGGGTAGGGAAGCTTTCTTT. Translated: CASTQTGWGREAFF.

The V gene is TRBV4-2, the J gene TRBJ2-2; D is unclear. This CDR3 comprises 16 residues. Germline loops: CDR1 LGHNA, CDR2 YNFKEQ. V was shortened by 0 bases and J by 6 bases, with 14 bases between the two germline ends. The CDR3 DNA follows: TGTGCCAGCAGCCAAGATTATCCCCTAGAGCCCGGGGAGCTGTTTTTT. This codes for CASSQDYPLEPGELFF.

The chain recombines TRBV19 with TRBJ2-1, with D maybe TRBD1 (5 bases). This CDR3 has 16 residues. Deletions cut 6 bases from V and 7 bases from J, with 22 bases between. The germline V gene has CDR1 LNHDA and CDR2 SQIVND (reference sequence). The CDR3 spells CASSKLVGQKGNEQFF. The CDR3 nucleotides are TGTGCCAGTAGCAAACTGGTCGGACAAAAGGGGAATGAGCAGTTCTTC. The full variable domain, its missing parts supplied by reference TRBV19 and TRBJ2-1, is DGGITQSPKYLFRKEGQNVTLSCEQNLNHDAMYWYRQDPGQGLRLIYYSQIVNDFQKGDIAEGYSVSREKKESFPLTVTSAQKNPTAFYLCASSKLVGQKGNEQFFGPGTRLTVL.

The V call is TRBV6-1, the J call TRBJ2-7; D not resolved. The CDR3 consists of 15 residues. Trimming removed 7 bases at V and 5 bases at J, with 21 bases between. Per germline, CDR1 MNHNS and CDR2 SASEGT. CDR3 amino acids: CASTVHRLSFDEQYF. In DNA form, the CDR3 reads TGTGCCAGCACCGTGCATCGGCTATCATTCGACGAGCAGTACTTC.

The chain couples TRBV5-1 to TRBJ2-7; D possibly matches TRBD1 or TRBD2 (5 bases each). Per the germline V gene, CDR1 is SGHRS and CDR2 is YFSETQ. The V gene lost 4 bases and the J gene lost 2 bases, with 13 bases spanning the gap. This CDR3 spans 14 amino acids. The CDR3 DNA reads TGCGCCAGCAGCGCACGGGACGGGACCTACGAGCAGTACTTC. It translates to CASSARDGTYEQYF.

This chain joins TRBV13 and TRBJ2-1; 8 positions match TRBD2. J gave up 1 base and V 3 bases, and 5 bases lay outside the gene matches. The length of the CDR3 is 16 residues. Germline loops: CDR1 PRHDT, CDR2 FYEKMQ (reference sequence). CDR3 in amino acids: CASSFIAGPSYNEQFF. DNA for the CDR3: TGTGCCAGCAGCTTTATAGCGGGACCATCCTACAATGAGCAGTTCTTC. Together with reference TRBV13 and TRBJ2-1, the CDR3 gives the full variable domain: AAGVIQSPRHLIKEKRETATLKCYPIPRHDTVYWYQQGPGQDPQFLISFYEKMQSDKGSIPDRFSAQQFSDYHSELNMSSLELGDSALYFCASSFIAGPSYNEQFFGPGTRLTVL.

The chain employs TRBV30 and TRBJ1-1; D remains ambiguous. The germline gives CDR1 GTSNPN, CDR2 SVGIG (reference sequence). The CDR3 spans 13 residues. The ends were cut back, 1 base at V and 1 base at J, with 7 bases in the middle. CDR3: CAWSGTENTEAFF. CDR3 nucleotides: TGTGCCTGGAGTGGGACGGAGAACACTGAAGCTTTCTTT.

The chain joins TRBV29-1 to TRBJ2-3, with unresolved D. With 6 bases removed from V and 6 bases from J, the gap between germline ends came to 10 bases. From germline, CDR1 is SQVTM and CDR2 ANQGSEA. CDR3 length: 11 amino acids. CDR3: CSVDLLDTQYF. CDR3 coding DNA: TGCAGCGTGGACCTCCTGGATACGCAGTATTTT.

This chain links TRBV23-1 with TRBJ2-7; 7 bases line up with TRBD1. TRBV23-1 is identified as an open reading frame with a role that is uncertain. The CDR3 totals 17 residues. Trimming cost V 0 bases and J 0 bases; bases outside gene matches: 8. This chain's CDR3 is CASSQSITGTVSYEQYF. DNA for the CDR3: TGCGCCAGCAGTCAATCGATAACCGGGACAGTCTCCTACGAGCAGTACTTC.

This rearrangement joins TRBV5-4 to TRBJ2-7; D is undetermined. The V gene's germline CDR1 is SGHNT and CDR2 YYREEE (reference sequence). The V gene lost 2 bases and the J gene lost 5 bases, with 8 bases spanning the gap. The CDR3 runs to 12 residues. The CDR3 coding sequence is TGTGCCAGCAGCTTCGCTGTGAACGAGCAGTACTTC. Translated, it gives CASSFAVNEQYF.

The gene calls are TRBV2 and TRBJ2-1; D is unclear. V was shortened by 7 bases and J by 6 bases, with 10 bases between the two germline ends. Germline V lookup: CDR1 SNHLY, CDR2 FYNNEI. The CDR3 runs 12 residues. CDR3 sequence (DNA): TGTGCCAGCATATCGGGTGTCAATGAGCAGTTCTTC. As protein: CASISGVNEQFF.